Below are 24 T cell receptor beta chains sequenced from a single sample in a study of PD-L1 blockade in urothelial cancer. The sample's time point: peripheral blood 6 weeks after treatment start. This table comes from immunoSEQ multiplex PCR, and its TCRdb copy is limited to in-frame clones, with some not included. This sample yields about 25,000 clones, of which approximately 77% are seen a single time; less than 2% belongs to the top ten. The input for sequencing was PBMCs, taken around atezolizumab (anti-PD-L1) treatment. The receptors were gathered from a man in his 70s with urothelial cancer.

The V and J genes are TRBV6-5 and TRBJ1-1; TRBD1 aligns across 10 bases. Germline V gene data show CDR1 as MNHEY and CDR2 as SVGAGI. The CDR3 has 14 amino acids. The J segment lost 6 bases and the V segment lost 5 bases, leaving 6 bases of the junction unmatched. CDR3 residues: CASSQTGGDSEAFF. CDR3 in DNA: TGTGCCAGCAGTCAGACAGGGGGCGACTCTGAAGCTTTCTTT.

This chain uses TRBV4-2 with TRBJ1-1; the D is unclear. The CDR3 runs 13 residues. Germline V gene data show CDR1 as LGHNA and CDR2 as YNFKEQ. Between the trimmed V and J ends, which lost 0 bases and 10 bases, there was a span of 12 bases. CDR3 sequence: CASSQERSLLAFF. The CDR3 DNA is TGTGCCAGCAGCCAAGAAAGGAGTTTGTTAGCTTTCTTT.

The chain couples TRBV7-8 to TRBJ2-3, with 10 bases that match TRBD1. The CDR3 extends over 16 amino acids. J gave up 5 bases and V 3 bases, and 8 bases lay outside the gene matches. Germline CDR1 SGHVS, CDR2 FQNEAQ. The CDR3 DNA follows: TGTGCCAGCAGCTTTGCGACAGGGGGCTTGGGAGATACGCAGTATTTT. Translating it yields CASSFATGGLGDTQYF.

The chain uses TRBV2 and TRBJ1-1, with a possible D match to TRBD1 (6 bases). In germline, CDR1 is SNHLY, CDR2 FYNNEI. The CDR3 runs 13 residues. Between the trimmed V and J ends, which lost 5 bases and 5 bases, there was a span of 12 bases. CDR3 coding DNA: TGTGCCAGCAGTTTTGGGGGCAGTACTGAAGCTTTCTTT. Translated, it gives CASSFGGSTEAFF.

The table lists this clone with a few counts. The chain uses TRBV11-2 and TRBJ2-1; a possible D gene is TRBD2 (5 bases). There are 15 residues in the CDR3. The V end lost 3 bases, the J end lost 0 bases, and 9 bases lay between the germline ends. The V gene's germline CDR1 is SGHAT and CDR2 FQNNGV. The CDR3 DNA reads as TGTGCCAGCAGCTTGGAGGCAAGCTCCTACAATGAGCAGTTCTTC. Protein sequence: CASSLEASSYNEQFF.

This clone has a single count. J is TRBJ2-1 and V is TRBV7-2; TRBD2 aligns across 11 bases. This CDR3 is built from 15 residues. Germline loops: CDR1 SGHTA, CDR2 FQGNSA. Trimming at V came to 4 bases and at J to 5 bases, leaving 4 bases not matched to a gene. This CDR3 reads CASSSRGLADNEQFF. CDR3 nucleotide sequence: TGTGCCAGCAGCTCCCGGGGACTAGCGGACAATGAGCAGTTCTTC.

The chain is built from TRBV29-1 and TRBJ1-3; TRBD1 matches at 10 bases. The V gene's germline CDR1 is SQVTM and CDR2 ANQGSEA. The V and J ends lost 5 bases and 4 bases, in that order; junction bases with no gene match: 2. CDR3 length: 13 amino acids. CDR3 amino acids: CSVRTGGGNTIYF. The CDR3 coding sequence is TGCAGCGTTAGGACAGGGGGGGGAAACACCATATATTTT.

The rearrangement links TRBV27 to TRBJ2-7, with D perhaps TRBD2 (5 bases). The CDR3 runs to 14 residues. Trimming shortened V by 3 bases and J by 1 base, and 10 bases separated the two germline ends. The germline V gene encodes CDR1 MNHEY and CDR2 SMNVEV (reference sequence). CDR3 region: CASSFRRTSYEQYF. The CDR3 DNA reads TGTGCCAGCAGTTTTAGACGGACTTCCTACGAGCAGTACTTC.

This clone was counted a single time. The chain couples TRBV9 to TRBJ2-1, with D maybe TRBD2 (6 bases). The V gene lost 0 bases and the J gene lost 4 bases, with 11 bases spanning the gap. Germline V gene sequence: CDR1 SGDLS, CDR2 YYNGEE. The length of the CDR3 is 15 residues. This chain's CDR3 is CASSVDLAWYNEQFF. The CDR3 DNA is TGTGCCAGCAGCGTAGATCTAGCGTGGTACAATGAGCAGTTCTTC.

The genes are TRBV5-6 and TRBJ2-1; TRBD2 agrees at 7 bases. Germline values: CDR1 SGHDT, CDR2 YYEEEE. This CDR3 is built from 14 residues. The trim removed 6 bases at V and 8 bases at J, leaving 11 bases unmatched. Written as DNA, the CDR3 is TGTGCCAGCACCACGAGGGACTACCCTTATGAGCAGTTCTTC. It specifies CASTTRDYPYEQFF.

The V gene is TRBV7-9, the J gene TRBJ1-1; 7 bases agree with TRBD1. J gave up 1 base and V 3 bases, and 5 bases lay outside the gene matches. This CDR3 is built from 15 residues. Germline V gene sequence: CDR1 SEHNR, CDR2 FQNEAQ (reference sequence). The CDR3 loop is CASSFNRDRNTEAFF. The DNA of the CDR3 is TGTGCCAGCAGCTTTAACCGGGACAGGAACACTGAAGCTTTCTTT.

The V gene is TRBV11-3, the J gene TRBJ2-5; D is uncertain. The length of the CDR3 is 12 residues. CDR1 and CDR2 from the germline V gene are SGHNT and YENEEA. V was clipped by 2 bases and J by 7 bases, with 8 bases between them. In DNA, the CDR3 is TGTGCCAGCAGCTTAACGGAGAGGACCCAGTACTTC. It encodes CASSLTERTQYF.

The gene calls are TRBV5-5 and TRBJ2-1; TRBD1 matches at 7 bases. With V trimmed by 0 bases and J by 5 bases, 2 bases remained unmatched. The CDR3 is made up of 14 amino acids. From germline, CDR1 is SGHKS and CDR2 YYEKEE (reference sequence). CDR3 sequence (DNA): TGTGCCAGCAGCTTGGCCGGGACAGACAATGAGCAGTTCTTC. It encodes CASSLAGTDNEQFF.

The chain is built from TRBV7-9 and TRBJ2-2, with D perhaps TRBD1 (6 bases). Germline assignment: CDR1 SEHNR and CDR2 FQNEAQ (reference sequence). With 5 bases removed from V and 0 bases from J, the gap between germline ends came to 13 bases. This CDR3 is 16 amino acids long. The CDR3: CASSKQQGPNTGELFF. CDR3 nucleotides: TGTGCCAGCAGCAAGCAACAGGGTCCGAACACCGGGGAGCTGTTTTTT.

V usage is TRBV7-2 and J usage is TRBJ1-5, with TRBD1 identical over 11 bases. Germline trimming cut 4 bases from V and 3 bases from J; bases unmatched to any gene: 2. Germline CDR1 is SGHTA and CDR2 is FQGNSA. This CDR3 has 15 amino acids. The DNA for the CDR3 is TGTGCCAGCAGCTCGGGACAGGGGGACAATCAGCCCCAGCATTTT. Protein sequence: CASSSGQGDNQPQHF. Full variable domain (missing parts from reference TRBV7-2 and TRBJ1-5): GAGVSQSPSNKVTEKGKDVELRCDPISGHTALYWYRQSLGQGLEFLIYFQGNSAPDKSGLPSDRFSAERTGGSVSTLTIQRTQQEDSAVYLCASSSGQGDNQPQHFGDGTRLSIL.

This clone occurred once. The rearrangement joins TRBV19 to TRBJ2-5, with a tentative D call TRBD1 (6 bases). V shed 4 bases and J shed 5 bases, with 29 bases lying between them. The CDR3 covers 19 residues. The germline V gene encodes CDR1 LNHDA and CDR2 SQIVND (reference sequence). CDR3 sequence: CASSKQTTTGHMYRETQYF. CDR3 sequence (DNA): TGTGCCAGTAGTAAACAAACGACTACGGGACATATGTACCGGGAGACCCAGTACTTC. Based on the CDR3 plus reference TRBV19 and TRBJ2-5, the full variable domain is DGGITQSPKYLFRKEGQNVTLSCEQNLNHDAMYWYRQDPGQGLRLIYYSQIVNDFQKGDIAEGYSVSREKKESFPLTVTSAQKNPTAFYLCASSKQTTTGHMYRETQYFGPGTRLLVL.

The chain joins TRBV29-1 to TRBJ1-1, with D tentatively TRBD1 (5 bases). The V and J ends lost 7 bases and 0 bases respectively, with 15 bases between them. Per germline, CDR1 SQVTM and CDR2 ANQGSEA. The CDR3 extends over 14 amino acids. For the CDR3, the DNA is TGCAGCGGGGCGACAGACCTCATGAACACTGAAGCTTTCTTT. Its protein is CSGATDLMNTEAFF.

The chain recombines TRBV4-1 with TRBJ2-1; 9 bases map to TRBD1. The CDR3 length is 15 residues. Looked up from germline, CDR1 is MGHRA and CDR2 is YSYEKL. J gave up 8 bases and V 6 bases, and 11 bases lay outside the gene matches. The CDR3 DNA sequence: TGCGCCAGCAGGACCTTAGCCGGGACAGGGTATGAGCAGTTCTTC. Translation gives CASRTLAGTGYEQFF.

The chain joins TRBV19 to TRBJ2-1, with D possibly TRBD1 on 6 matching bases. The CDR3 is 13 amino acids. The V end lost 6 bases, the J end lost 8 bases, and 14 bases lay between the germline ends. Germline loops: CDR1 LNHDA, CDR2 SQIVND (reference sequence). The DNA for the CDR3 is TGTGCCAGTAGCACAGGGATTTGGGATGAGCAGTTCTTC. The encoded protein is CASSTGIWDEQFF.

This clone has only one observation. V gene TRBV5-6 combines with J gene TRBJ2-6; 8 bases agree with TRBD1. Germline V gene lookup returns CDR1 SGHDT and CDR2 YYEEEE. J was trimmed by 4 bases and V by 0 bases; bases with no gene match: 6. The CDR3 has 17 residues. CDR3 nucleotides: TGTGCCAGCAGCTTGGCCCCGACAGGGGCCGGGGCCAACGTCCTGACTTTC. Translation gives CASSLAPTGAGANVLTF.

V is TRBV5-1 and J is TRBJ2-2; maybe TRBD1 (5 bases). The germline gives CDR1 SGHRS, CDR2 YFSETQ. There are 15 residues in the CDR3. V lost 0 bases to trimming and J lost 7 bases, with 13 bases between them. The CDR3 protein is CASSLAARVGGELFF. The CDR3 bases are TGCGCCAGCAGCTTGGCGGCCAGGGTGGGCGGGGAGCTGTTTTTT.

Only a few counts were recorded for this clone. V usage is TRBV4-1 and J usage is TRBJ1-4, with D possibly being TRBD1 (6 bases). This CDR3 is built from 14 residues. Germline assignment: CDR1 MGHRA and CDR2 YSYEKL. Trimming stripped 7 bases from V and 4 bases from J, with 13 bases between. The CDR3 DNA reads TGCGCCAGCAACAACGGACAGCGTAATGAAAAACTGTTTTTT. Its translation is CASNNGQRNEKLFF.

This chain links TRBV9 with TRBJ2-5; D may be TRBD1 (6 bases). Germline V gives CDR1 SGDLS, CDR2 YYNGEE. CDR3 length equals 14 residues. V shed 0 bases and J shed 0 bases, with 6 bases lying between them. The CDR3 here is CASSVGDNQETQYF. The CDR3 nucleotides are TGTGCCAGCAGCGTAGGGGACAACCAAGAGACCCAGTACTTC. The complete variable domain, with remaining parts taken from reference TRBV9 and TRBJ2-5, reads DSGVTQTPKHLITATGQRVTLRCSPRSGDLSVYWYQQSLDQGLQFLIQYYNGEERAKGNILERFSAQQFPDLHSELNLSSLELGDSALYFCASSVGDNQETQYFGPGTRLLVL.

The V gene is TRBV11-3, the J gene TRBJ2-7; TRBD1 aligns across 10 bases. Unmatched junction bases numbered 8, after V lost 4 bases and J lost 2 bases. CDR1 is SGHNT, CDR2 YENEEA, per germline. The CDR3 runs to 16 residues. The CDR3 here is CASSSGQGVIAYEQYF. The CDR3 nucleotides read TGTGCCAGCAGCTCAGGACAGGGGGTTATTGCCTACGAGCAGTACTTC.